The source of this T cell receptor beta chain is a study of T cell repertoires in aging, cancer and after chemotherapy. Overall study: Over several months to years, re-sampled healthy donor repertoires clearly shared clones. Whole-study findings and limits: In healthy donors, age-related TCR diversity loss mainly reflected lost richness. Compared with age-matched healthy donors, untreated hematological or solid cancer patients showed higher blood TCR clonality. Across the chemotherapy interval, each cancer cohort showed higher median generation probability, suggesting thymic rebound.

Peripheral blood genomic DNA, not sorted cells or RNA, was the template. On this clonotype itself: Its specificity is unknown.

TRB rearrangements spanning V, D and J were amplified using mixed TRB-A/B primers. Using its own MiXCR run on the multiplex PCR reads, TCRdb lists one record per CDR3 protein. The sample lists some 6,700 distinct CDR3 sequences, over 30% occurring once. Sample: blood. This receptor was identified in a human donor in good health.

CDR3 coding DNA: TGTGCCAGCATGGGGGGGCCGGGAACAGATACGCAGTATTTT. Translated, it gives CASMGGPGTDTQYF. The chain couples TRBV6-4 to TRBJ2-3, with a weak D call TRBD2 (7 bases). V lost 7 bases and J lost 3, with 14 bases in between. CDR3 size: 14 residues. Per the germline V gene, CDR1 is MRHNA and CDR2 is SNTAGT.